The next 7 T cell receptor beta chains were all read from a single sample in a study of blood T cell repertoires in COVID-19. Libraries were prepared by immunoSEQ multiplex PCR; TCRdb keeps only in-frame clonotypes and omits some of them. The profile covers some 270,000 clones, with over 75% appearing a single time and around 1% taken by the ten largest. Sequenced: peripheral blood. The origin of the receptors is a human donor with COVID-19, enrolled during active disease. The donor label of this sample is uncertain.

V and J are TRBV6-1 and TRBJ2-5; D might be TRBD1 (5 bases). Trimming shortened V by 3 bases and J by 1 base, and 6 bases separated the two germline ends. This CDR3 region has 13 residues. Per the germline V gene, CDR1 is MNHNS and CDR2 is SASEGT. Here the CDR3 DNA reads TGTGCCAGCAGTGAGGACACCCAAGAGACCCAGTACTTC. It translates to CASSEDTQETQYF.

The rearrangement uses TRBV9 and TRBJ2-1; D may be TRBD2 (6 bases). This CDR3 contains 17 residues. The germline V gene has CDR1 SGDLS and CDR2 YYNGEE. The V gene lost 3 bases and the J gene lost 1 base, with 17 bases spanning the gap. CDR3 protein: CASSESLARASYNEQFF. DNA of the CDR3: TGTGCCAGCAGCGAGTCCCTAGCGAGAGCTTCCTACAATGAGCAGTTCTTC.

The chain employs TRBV6-4 and TRBJ1-2; D gene unclear. Germline lookup yields CDR1 MRHNA and CDR2 SNTAGT. V was pared by 3 bases and J by 2 bases, with 10 bases between. The CDR3 covers 14 residues. The CDR3 nucleotides are TGTGCCAGCAGTGAAGGCGGCACGAACTATGGCTACACCTTC. This sequence encodes CASSEGGTNYGYTF.

The V call is TRBV11-2, the J call TRBJ2-1; 8 bases align to TRBD2. CDR3 size: 17 residues. The germline V gene has CDR1 SGHAT and CDR2 FQNNGV. Trimming cost V 6 bases and J 4 bases; bases outside gene matches: 14. In DNA, the CDR3 is TGTGCCAGCAGTTTCGGCCGGGGGGGGGCCACGTACAATGAGCAGTTCTTC. Its translation is CASSFGRGGATYNEQFF.

V is TRBV19 and J is TRBJ2-7; 10 bases map to TRBD2. The J segment lost 5 bases and the V segment lost 3 bases, leaving 4 bases of the junction unmatched. Looked up from germline, CDR1 is LNHDA and CDR2 is SQIVND (reference sequence). This CDR3 has 14 amino acids. CDR3 protein: CASSMLAGENEQYF. CDR3 nucleotide sequence: TGTGCCAGTAGTATGCTAGCGGGAGAAAACGAGCAGTACTTC.

This chain links TRBV5-5 with TRBJ2-5; 7 bases map to TRBD2. CDR1 is SGHKS and CDR2 is YYEKEE in the germline V gene (reference sequence). The junction had 4 bases not matched to a gene; V was cut back by 0 bases and J by 2 bases. CDR3 length: 15 amino acids. The CDR3 loop reads CASSLELASQETQYF. CDR3 nucleotides: TGTGCCAGCAGCTTGGAACTAGCGTCTCAAGAGACCCAGTACTTC.

The table lists this clone with a count of one. The chain uses TRBV28 and TRBJ1-5, with 9 bases fitting TRBD1. The V segment lost 6 bases and the J segment 6 bases; nucleotides outside the gene matches: 9. Germline loops: CDR1 MDHEN, CDR2 SYDVKM. The CDR3 is 15 residues long. CDR3 in DNA: TGTGCCAGCAGACAGGGGGCAGGGTCGGTTCAGCCCCAGCATTTT. It encodes CASRQGAGSVQPQHF.